The 28 T cell receptor beta chains in this list originate from one sample, sequenced in a study of blood T cell repertoires in COVID-19. The table came from immunoSEQ multiplex PCR; TCRdb's copy has only in-frame clones and leaves some out. The sample lists some 45,000 clones, roughly three quarters occurring once. Sequenced material: peripheral blood. The receptors shown here come from a man aged 70 or older with active or convalescent COVID-19.

The table lists this clone with a count of one. CDR3: CASSLSGSMRGYTF. DNA for the CDR3: TGTGCCAGCAGCTTAAGTGGGTCGATGCGGGGCTACACCTTC. J is TRBJ1-2 and V is TRBV7-9; no clear D. The CDR3 is 14 residues long. The V gene's germline CDR1 is SEHNR and CDR2 FQNEAQ (reference sequence). V was cut by 2 bases and J by 8 bases, with 15 bases left in between.

The chain has TRBV28 and TRBJ1-2, with 9 bases lining up with TRBD1. The CDR3 has 14 residues. CDR1 and CDR2 (germline): MDHEN, SYDVKM. V lost 10 bases and J lost 4; bases outside the gene matches: 10. CDR3 in DNA: TGTGCCAAGTACCGGGACAGGGATTTCTATGGCTACACCTTC. It codes for CAKYRDRDFYGYTF.

J is TRBJ1-5 and V is TRBV19; TRBD1 is a possible D gene (5 bases). The germline V gene encodes CDR1 LNHDA and CDR2 SQIVND (reference sequence). Between the trimmed V and J ends, which lost 5 bases and 4 bases, there was a span of 15 bases. There are 15 residues in the CDR3. For the CDR3, the DNA is TGTGCCAGTAGTCGGCCCCGGGGGAGTAATCAGCCCCAGCATTTT. This codes for CASSRPRGSNQPQHF.

V usage is TRBV2 and J usage is TRBJ1-6, with a weak D call TRBD1 (6 bases). V lost 6 bases and J lost 9, with 12 bases in between. Looked up from germline, CDR1 is SNHLY and CDR2 is FYNNEI. CDR3 length: 13 residues. The DNA of the CDR3 is TGTGCCAGCAGGCAGGGGACGCGTTCACCCCTCCACTTT. It translates to CASRQGTRSPLHF.

The rearrangement joins TRBV20-1 to TRBJ2-7, with 10 bases matching TRBD2. The V gene end was trimmed by 3 bases and the J gene end by 9 bases; junction bases not matched to a gene: 14. Germline lookup yields CDR1 DFQATT and CDR2 SNEGSKA (reference sequence). This CDR3 is built from 15 residues. The CDR3 DNA sequence: TGCAGTGCTAGTGAAAGCGGGGGGGATACGACGAGGCAGTACTTC. Encoded protein: CSASESGGDTTRQYF.

As DNA, the CDR3 is TGTGCCAGCAGCGCGACAGGGGGCGACGCAGATACGCAGTATTTT. This encodes CASSATGGDADTQYF. J is TRBJ2-3 and V is TRBV7-7; 10 bases fit TRBD1. V lost 5 bases and J lost 4; bases outside the gene matches: 6. The CDR3 is 15 amino acids. Germline lookup yields CDR1 SSHAT and CDR2 FNYEAQ (reference sequence).

The chain is built from TRBV19 and TRBJ2-3; 7 positions agree with TRBD2. The CDR3 is 14 residues long. Unmatched junction bases numbered 6, after V lost 4 bases and J lost 5 bases. The germline V gene encodes CDR1 LNHDA and CDR2 SQIVND (reference sequence). CDR3 sequence: CASSRFGGKDTQYF. In DNA form, the CDR3 reads TGTGCCAGTAGTAGGTTCGGGGGGAAAGATACGCAGTATTTT.

This rearrangement joins TRBV7-3 to TRBJ2-3, with 15 nucleotides matching TRBD2. The CDR3 spans 18 residues. V was pared by 0 bases and J by 2 bases, with 3 bases of the junction left unmatched. Germline-derived CDR1 and CDR2 are SGHTA and FQGTGA. CDR3 sequence (DNA): TGTGCCAGCAGCTTAACAGGACTAGCGGGGGGGCTCACAGATACGCAGTATTTT. Amino acid sequence: CASSLTGLAGGLTDTQYF.

This rearrangement joins TRBV6-5 to TRBJ1-4; possibly TRBD1 for D (6 bases). The V end lost 4 bases, the J end lost 8 bases, and 14 bases lay between the germline ends. The CDR3 is made up of 14 amino acids. Germline V gene lookup returns CDR1 MNHEY and CDR2 SVGAGI. This CDR3 is CASSFGRGREKLFF. The CDR3 DNA follows: TGTGCCAGCAGTTTCGGCAGGGGAAGAGAAAAACTGTTTTTT.

The chain couples TRBV20-1 to TRBJ1-2, with D perhaps matching TRBD1 (5 bases). The CDR3 has 11 residues. Germline V gene sequence: CDR1 DFQATT, CDR2 SNEGSKA (reference sequence). The V end lost 6 bases, the J end lost 2 bases, and 7 bases lay between the germline ends. For the CDR3, the DNA is TGCAGTGCGACAGAAAACTATGGCTACACCTTC. This codes for CSATENYGYTF.

The CDR3 sequence is CASSLHIAGGYNEQFF. The CDR3 DNA reads as TGTGCCAGCAGCTTGCATATAGCGGGGGGTTACAATGAGCAGTTCTTC. The genes are TRBV5-4 and TRBJ2-1, with 10 nucleotides matching TRBD2. Germline CDR1 reads SGHNT; CDR2 reads YYREEE (reference sequence). The CDR3 has 16 residues. The V and J ends lost 1 base and 4 bases, in that order; junction bases with no gene match: 5.

The rearrangement uses TRBV2 and TRBJ1-1, with D hard to call. Germline loops: CDR1 SNHLY, CDR2 FYNNEI. Trimming pared 6 bases from V and 5 bases from J, leaving 13 bases between. The CDR3 sequence is 13 residues long. CDR3 DNA sequence: TGTGCCAGCAGCACCCTTAGAGGAACTGAAGCTTTCTTT. It specifies CASSTLRGTEAFF.

This sequence joins TRBV5-5 and TRBJ1-4; the D gene is possibly TRBD1 (5 bases). Trimming removed 5 bases at V and 7 bases at J, with 15 bases between. Germline assignment: CDR1 SGHKS and CDR2 YYEKEE (reference sequence). CDR3 size: 14 residues. The CDR3 loop is CASSQGDLVEKLFF. The CDR3 DNA reads TGTGCCAGCAGTCAAGGGGATTTGGTTGAAAAACTGTTTTTT.

The chain joins TRBV10-2 to TRBJ1-1; D is unresolved. Trimming left V 6 bases short and J 5 bases short, with 13 bases between. The CDR3 loop spans 13 amino acids. Germline V lookup: CDR1 WSHSY, CDR2 SAAADI. In DNA form, the CDR3 reads TGCGCCAGCAGACTGGGGAGGAGAACTGAAGCTTTCTTT. Its protein is CASRLGRRTEAFF.

The rearrangement joins TRBV9 to TRBJ1-6; 10 bases line up with TRBD1. The CDR3 length is 15 residues. CDR1 and CDR2 from the germline V gene are SGDLS and YYNGEE. V shed 4 bases, J shed 8 bases, and the junction held 6 bases outside the gene matches. For the CDR3, the DNA is TGTGCCAGCAGCATTTCCGGGACAGGGGATTCACCCCTCCACTTT. Residues: CASSISGTGDSPLHF.

Worth noting for this clone: An end of the junction does not agree with germline; a read error may underlie this. The chain combines TRBV10-3 with TRBJ2-7, with 7 nucleotides matching TRBD2. The CDR3 is 13 residues long. Germline V CDR1 and CDR2: ENHRY, SYGVKD. The CDR3 sequence is CAICETSSLSCYF. CDR3 DNA: TGTGCCATCTGTGAGACTAGCAGTCTAAGTTGTTACTTC.

The chain combines TRBV3-1 (or the pseudogene TRBV3-2) with TRBJ1-6; tentative D call: TRBD1 (6 bases). CDR1 is LGHDT, CDR2 YNNKEL, per germline (reference sequence). Trimming cost V 5 bases and J 14 bases, with 16 bases left between them. There are 13 residues in the CDR3. The CDR3 region is CASSYSGTPALHF. DNA for the CDR3: TGTGCCAGCAGCTACTCCGGGACACCTGCCCTCCACTTT.

The CDR3 protein is CASSTRTGGRNTGELFF. The DNA for the CDR3 is TGTGCCAGCAGCACTCGAACAGGGGGCAGGAACACCGGGGAGCTGTTTTTT. This chain links TRBV13 with TRBJ2-2; 9 positions agree with TRBD1. The CDR3 loop spans 17 amino acids. CDR1 PRHDT and CDR2 FYEKMQ come from the germline V gene (reference sequence). Germline trimming cut 5 bases from V and 1 base from J; bases unmatched to any gene: 8.

The V gene is TRBV7-3, the J gene TRBJ1-2; D is uncertain. CDR1 is SGHTA and CDR2 is FQGTGA in the germline V gene. This CDR3 is built from 13 residues. V was pared by 2 bases and J by 2 bases, with 6 bases between. As DNA, the CDR3 is TGTGCCAGCAGCTTAGACGGGAACTATGGCTACACCTTC. As protein: CASSLDGNYGYTF.

The chain carries TRBV12-3 or TRBV12-4 and TRBJ2-5, with 7 bases fitting TRBD2. V shed 7 bases and J 3 bases; nucleotides not matched to a gene: 5. This CDR3 has 13 residues. Here the CDR3 reads CASIERGEETQYF. Here the CDR3 DNA reads TGTGCCAGCATAGAGCGGGGTGAAGAGACCCAGTACTTC.

This clone was seen only a few times. This chain uses TRBV6-5 with TRBJ2-3, with 7 bases identical to TRBD1. From germline, CDR1 is MNHEY and CDR2 SVGAGI. V was clipped by 7 bases and J by 0 bases; unmatched bases: 4. This CDR3 is built from 14 residues. CDR3: CASKLTGSTDTQYF. CDR3 sequence (DNA): TGTGCCAGCAAATTGACAGGGAGCACAGATACGCAGTATTTT.

The gene calls are TRBV3-1 (or the pseudogene TRBV3-2) and TRBJ2-2, with 7 nucleotides matching TRBD1. The CDR3 has 14 amino acids. The J segment lost 5 bases and the V segment lost 6 bases, leaving 6 bases of the junction unmatched. CDR1 is LGHDT and CDR2 is YNNKEL in the germline V gene (reference sequence). In DNA, the CDR3 is TGTGCCAGCAGGCAGGGACAGATGACCGGGGAGCTGTTTTTT. Translating it yields CASRQGQMTGELFF.

The V gene is TRBV25-1, the J gene TRBJ2-5; 9 bases fit TRBD2. This CDR3 has 17 residues. In germline, CDR1 is MGHDK, CDR2 SYGVNS. With V trimmed by 3 bases and J by 3 bases, 11 bases remained unmatched. This CDR3 is CASSEGLAGGWEETQYF. The CDR3 DNA reads as TGTGCCAGCAGTGAGGGACTAGCCGGAGGATGGGAAGAGACCCAGTACTTC. The full variable domain, its missing parts supplied by reference TRBV25-1 and TRBJ2-5, is EADIYQTPRYLVIGTGKKITLECSQTMGHDKMYWYQQDPGMELHLIHYSYGVNSTEKGDLSSESTVSRIRTEHFPLTLESARPSHTSQYLCASSEGLAGGWEETQYFGPGTRLLVL.

The V call is TRBV6-5, the J call TRBJ1-6; D is unresolved. The CDR3 extends over 15 amino acids. The ends were cut back, 2 bases at V and 5 bases at J, with 10 bases in the middle. Germline CDR1 and CDR2: MNHEY and SVGAGI. The DNA of the CDR3 is TGTGCCAGCAGTTACGACGGAGGAAATAATTCACCCCTCCACTTT. Translation: CASSYDGGNNSPLHF.

This rearrangement joins TRBV29-1 to TRBJ2-1, with a possible D match to TRBD1 (5 bases). V was clipped by 6 bases and J by 5 bases, with 20 bases between them. The germline V gene encodes CDR1 SQVTM and CDR2 ANQGSEA. CDR3 length: 15 amino acids. In DNA form, the CDR3 reads TGCAGCGTCCTTGTAAGGGGATTGGTGGACAATGAGCAGTTCTTC. This gives the protein CSVLVRGLVDNEQFF.

The rearrangement uses TRBV5-6 and TRBJ1-5, with TRBD1 as a possible D gene (6 bases). Trimming left V 0 bases short and J 6 bases short, with 10 bases between. The germline V gene encodes CDR1 SGHDT and CDR2 YYEEEE. This CDR3 spans 14 amino acids. The CDR3 DNA follows: TGTGCCAGCAGCTTGGGGGGGCCCGGTCAGCCCCAGCATTTT. Protein product: CASSLGGPGQPQHF.

V usage is TRBV19 and J usage is TRBJ2-2; 7 bases agree with TRBD1. Germline CDR1 LNHDA, CDR2 SQIVND (reference sequence). The CDR3 consists of 16 residues. V was clipped by 7 bases and J by 3 bases; unmatched bases: 11. Here the CDR3 DNA reads TGTGCCAGTACCTCAAGGGGGCTTGGGGACACCGGGGAGCTGTTTTTT. Its translation: CASTSRGLGDTGELFF.

The chain recombines TRBV18 with TRBJ2-1; D remains unclear. This CDR3 is 12 amino acids long. V lost 2 bases, J lost 6 bases, and 5 bases lay in between. Germline V lookup: CDR1 KGHSH, CDR2 LQKENI. CDR3 protein: CASSPGSNEQFF. For the CDR3, the DNA is TGTGCCAGCTCACCAGGCTCCAATGAGCAGTTCTTC.